The source of this T cell receptor beta chain is a study of monozygotic twins with cystic fibrosis. Study-level points and caveats: In this small cohort, shared CDR3 numbers showed no association with age, concordance or disease severity. Clonality was generally low (median around 0.009), higher in the most severe patients. J usage was most co-twin-similar in 8 of 16 pairs, V in 13.

V was shortened by 7 bases and J by 1 base, with 11 bases between the two germline ends. In germline, CDR1 is MNHNS, CDR2 SASEGT. CDR3 length equals 15 residues. TCRdb keeps only in-frame clones here, not all; method: immunoSEQ multiplex PCR. The table lists nearly 25,000 clones, 80% to 95% of them singletons. With respect to this clone: The antigen remains undetermined.

The gene calls are TRBV6-1 and TRBJ1-6; the D is unclear. This TCR came from a girl aged 2 to 10 with cystic fibrosis. The sample consisted of blood. CDR3 amino acids: CASIIGISYNSPLHF. As DNA, the CDR3 is TGTGCCAGCATAATTGGGATTTCCTATAATTCACCCCTCCACTTT.